The following is a T cell receptor (beta chain) sequence with its context. The assay was immunoSEQ multiplex PCR, and TCRdb's table has in-frame clones only and misses some. The sample carries about 130,000 clones, 90% recorded once. This sample was included in a study of T cell responses to AZD1222 COVID-19 vaccine. After removal of 5 bases from V and 2 bases from J, the junction contained 8 bases not matched to a gene. CDR1 SEHNR and CDR2 FQNEAQ come from the germline V gene (reference sequence). The CDR3 runs to 15 residues. The material sequenced was peripheral blood, taken on day 0 of AZD1222 vaccination. The TCR originated in an adult in good health. This sequence joins TRBV7-9 and TRBJ2-5; 7 nucleotides align to TRBD2. Written as DNA, the CDR3 is TGTGCCAGCAGCCTTTACGGGACTACACAAGAGACCCAGTACTTC. This sequence encodes CASSLYGTTQETQYF.